The 14 T cell receptor beta chains reported below all come from one sample, sequenced in a study of T cell changes during pregnancy in multiple sclerosis. The data were produced by immunoSEQ multiplex PCR, yet TCRdb's version contains in-frame clones alone and is incomplete. The table includes around 61,000 clones, roughly 89% detected once. The sequenced sample was peripheral blood from another person, used as feeder cells. The origin of the receptors is a human donor whose cells served as feeder cells for cultures in a pregnancy study.

This chain uses TRBV2 with TRBJ1-2; TRBD1 might be the D (6 bases). V was shortened by 5 bases and J by 5 bases, with 9 bases between the two germline ends. This CDR3 region has 12 residues. Germline V gene data show CDR1 as SNHLY and CDR2 as FYNNEI. The CDR3, as DNA: TGTGCCAGCAGTCGACAGGCATATGGCTACACCTTC. It specifies CASSRQAYGYTF.

This clone was recorded only once. The chain uses TRBV28 and TRBJ1-1, with 7 bases identical to TRBD1. Per the germline V gene, CDR1 is MDHEN and CDR2 is SYDVKM. J was trimmed by 4 bases and V by 10 bases; bases with no gene match: 6. This CDR3 has 12 residues. The CDR3 sequence is CATDRAATEAFF. CDR3 bases: TGTGCCACCGACAGGGCCGCCACTGAAGCTTTCTTT.

In nucleotides, the CDR3 is TGCGCCAGCAGCCTCCGCGGGATACCCCAAGAGACCCAGTACTTC. It translates to CASSLRGIPQETQYF. The chain is built from TRBV4-1 and TRBJ2-5, with a tentative D call TRBD2 (6 bases). CDR3 length equals 15 residues. V was clipped by 4 bases and J by 1 base, with 13 bases between them. Germline V gives CDR1 MGHRA, CDR2 YSYEKL.

The rearrangement links TRBV19 to TRBJ1-1, with 9 positions matching TRBD1. This CDR3 comprises 14 residues. V was clipped by 11 bases and J by 5 bases; unmatched bases: 12. Germline V gene data show CDR1 as LNHDA and CDR2 as SQIVND (reference sequence). The DNA for the CDR3 is TGTGCCGCCGGCCCCGACAGGGGGAGAACTGAAGCTTTCTTT. The encoded protein is CAAGPDRGRTEAFF.

This rearrangement joins TRBV5-4 to TRBJ1-3; D ambiguous. Germline V lookup: CDR1 SGHNT, CDR2 YYREEE (reference sequence). The CDR3 has 16 residues. The V gene lost 2 bases and the J gene lost 0 bases, with 12 bases spanning the gap. Here the CDR3 reads CASSFDHSLSGNTIYF. In DNA form, the CDR3 reads TGTGCCAGCAGCTTCGATCACAGCCTCTCTGGAAACACCATATATTTT.

The chain joins TRBV2 to TRBJ1-1, with a possible D match to TRBD1 (5 bases). This CDR3 has 17 amino acids. The germline V gene encodes CDR1 SNHLY and CDR2 FYNNEI. Trimming took 6 bases from V and 1 from J, leaving 21 bases between them. CDR3: CASSHEEVFDRNTEAFF. CDR3 DNA: TGTGCCAGCAGCCACGAGGAGGTATTTGACAGGAACACTGAAGCTTTCTTT.

The CDR3 here is CASSLRQENEKLFF. CDR3 nucleotides: TGTGCCAGCAGCCTGAGACAGGAAAATGAAAAACTGTTTTTT. The chain is built from TRBV7-9 and TRBJ1-4, with D perhaps matching TRBD1 (6 bases). Between the trimmed V and J ends, which lost 5 bases and 5 bases, there was a span of 12 bases. CDR1 is SEHNR, CDR2 FQNEAQ, per germline (reference sequence). This CDR3 contains 14 residues.

The CDR3 loop is CASSGQFGGTEKLFF. CDR3 DNA sequence: TGTGCCAGTAGTGGGCAGTTTGGGGGAACGGAAAAACTGTTTTTT. The gene calls are TRBV19 and TRBJ1-4, with D perhaps matching TRBD1 (5 bases). Looked up from germline, CDR1 is LNHDA and CDR2 is SQIVND (reference sequence). V shed 5 bases and J shed 8 bases, with 18 bases lying between them. The CDR3 loop spans 15 amino acids.

This chain uses TRBV30 with TRBJ2-7, with D perhaps TRBD2 (6 bases). Trimming removed 0 bases from V and 7 bases from J, with 19 bases in between. Germline V gene data show CDR1 as GTSNPN and CDR2 as SVGIG (reference sequence). The CDR3 has 15 amino acids. In nucleotides, the CDR3 is TGTGCCTGGAGTGTAAGGCGGTGGGGGGTATGGGAGCAGTACTTC. It is translated as CAWSVRRWGVWEQYF. Full variable domain (remainder filled in from reference TRBV30 and TRBJ2-7): SQTIHQWPATLVQPVGSPLSLECTVEGTSNPNLYWYRQAAGRGLQLLFYSVGIGQISSEVPQNLSASRPQDRQFILSSKKLLLSDSGFYLCAWSVRRWGVWEQYFGPGTRLTVT.

This chain joins TRBV7-9 and TRBJ1-2; D is unresolved. Germline lookup yields CDR1 SEHNR and CDR2 FQNEAQ (reference sequence). This CDR3 region has 15 residues. V was trimmed by 1 base and J by 1 base, leaving 10 bases between them. The CDR3 nucleotides read TGTGCCAGCAGCTTAGGGCAGTCTAATAACTATGGCTACACCTTC. It translates to CASSLGQSNNYGYTF.

The chain uses TRBV7-9 and TRBJ2-3; 7 bases fit TRBD1. The V gene end was trimmed by 5 bases and the J gene end by 2 bases; junction bases not matched to a gene: 4. This CDR3 contains 14 residues. Germline V gene sequence: CDR1 SEHNR, CDR2 FQNEAQ (reference sequence). The CDR3 coding sequence is TGTGCCAGCAGCCCCGGGACAGTCACAGATACGCAGTATTTT. Its protein product is CASSPGTVTDTQYF.

This clone showed up just a few times. The gene calls are TRBV30 and TRBJ2-3; TRBD2 aligns across 14 bases. Germline assignment: CDR1 GTSNPN and CDR2 SVGIG (reference sequence). CDR3 length equals 13 residues. J lost 8 bases, V lost 7 bases, and 5 bases had no gene match. The CDR3 region is CASTSGGAGTQYF. CDR3 DNA: TGTGCCTCGACTAGCGGGGGGGCGGGTACGCAGTATTTT.

The rearrangement links TRBV19 to TRBJ2-7; TRBD2 is a possible D gene (6 bases). Germline CDR1 LNHDA, CDR2 SQIVND (reference sequence). This CDR3 comprises 14 residues. V was trimmed by 5 bases and J by 6 bases, leaving 17 bases between them. The chain's CDR3 is CASSGALGGFEQYF. The CDR3 DNA sequence: TGTGCCAGTAGTGGGGCCTTGGGGGGTTTCGAGCAGTACTTC.

CDR3 loop: CASSLTDTQYF. The CDR3 DNA reads TGTGCCAGCAGCTTGACAGATACGCAGTATTTT. The chain links TRBV11-2 to TRBJ2-3; D not resolved. V gave up 3 bases and J gave up 3 bases, with 1 base separating them. The CDR3 runs 11 residues. CDR1 and CDR2 (germline): SGHAT, FQNNGV.